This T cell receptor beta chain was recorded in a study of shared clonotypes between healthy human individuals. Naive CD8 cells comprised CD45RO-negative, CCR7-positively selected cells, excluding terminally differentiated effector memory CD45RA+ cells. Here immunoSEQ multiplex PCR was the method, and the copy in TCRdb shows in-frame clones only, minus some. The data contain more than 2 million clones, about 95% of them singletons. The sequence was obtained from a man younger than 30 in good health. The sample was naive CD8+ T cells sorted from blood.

In DNA, the CDR3 is TGTGCCAGCAGCCAAGATGCGGGATATGGTGGGAACACTGAAGCTTTCTTT. Protein product: CASSQDAGYGGNTEAFF. The chain links TRBV14 to TRBJ1-1, with D unresolved. The CDR3 is made up of 17 amino acids. Trimming removed 0 bases from V and 1 base from J, with 15 bases in between. Germline V lookup: CDR1 SGHDN, CDR2 FVKESK.